This T cell receptor beta chain was sequenced during a study of cytomegalovirus exposure and HLA in healthy donors. The PCR contained 60 Vbeta and 13 Jbeta primers. Clones were read by immunoSEQ multiplex PCR, and TCRdb kept only the in-frame ones, dropping some. This table holds approximately 120,000 clones, 75% to 85% found once. The specimen was PBMCs. The clonotype was recovered from a middle-aged man in good health and CMV-seronegative.

The CDR3 DNA is TGTGCCAGCAGTTCCCGGGACAGAGCGAACACCGGGGAGCTGTTTTTT. This codes for CASSSRDRANTGELFF. The chain joins TRBV28 to TRBJ2-2; 7 bases match TRBD1. The CDR3 sequence is 16 residues long. The trim removed 4 bases at V and 0 bases at J, leaving 5 bases unmatched. Germline assignment: CDR1 MDHEN and CDR2 SYDVKM.